This record concerns one T cell receptor beta chain sequence. The antigen is unknown. The PCR was carried out with 60 Vbeta primers and 13 Jbeta primers. In the authors' methods: A later analysis counted roughly 74 million unique TCR beta chains, some 12 million shared. The assay was immunoSEQ multiplex PCR, and TCRdb's table has in-frame clones only and misses some. That table is the source of V, J and clone size, and D and trimming were worked out from the DNA. The sample lists fewer than 150,000 clones; roughly 78% were seen once. The junction had 13 bases not matched to a gene; V was cut back by 4 bases and J by 6 bases. The CDR3 is 17 residues long. This record belongs to a study of cytomegalovirus exposure and HLA in healthy donors. Whole-study results and caveats: In a later analysis, productive TCRs from donors in an Asian-associated ancestry cluster reportedly carried fewer N-insertions than the cohort mean. The study assumed roughly uniform donor sequencing depth for presence/absence analyses. Most TCR beta V segments were productive about 87% or about 30% of the time in an earlier analysis.

Input material: PBMCs. This TCR came from a man aged 35-49 years in good health and CMV-seropositive. The gene calls are TRBV23-1 and TRBJ2-2; TRBD1 agrees at 8 bases. Being an ORF, TRBV23-1 has a function that is uncertain. Here the CDR3 reads CASSPSTGVRAAGELFF. DNA for the CDR3: TGCGCCAGCAGTCCATCGACAGGGGTGAGGGCGGCCGGGGAGCTGTTTTTT.